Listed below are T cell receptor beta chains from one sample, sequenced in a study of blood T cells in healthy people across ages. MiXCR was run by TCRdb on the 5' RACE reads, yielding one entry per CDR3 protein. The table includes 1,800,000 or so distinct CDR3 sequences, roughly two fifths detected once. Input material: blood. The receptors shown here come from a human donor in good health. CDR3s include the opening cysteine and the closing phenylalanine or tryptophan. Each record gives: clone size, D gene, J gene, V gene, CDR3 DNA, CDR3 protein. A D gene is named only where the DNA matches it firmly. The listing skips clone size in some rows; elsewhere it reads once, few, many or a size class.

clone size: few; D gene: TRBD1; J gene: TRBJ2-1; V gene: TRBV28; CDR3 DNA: TGTGCCAGCAGTTCCCTGGGTCAGGGACAGGGCGCGGATGAGCAGTTCTTC; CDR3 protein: CASSSLGQGQGADEQFF
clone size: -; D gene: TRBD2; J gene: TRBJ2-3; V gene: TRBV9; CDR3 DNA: TGTGCCAGCAGCCCGGGACTAGCGAGTGAGGCAGATACGCAGTATTTT; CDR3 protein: CASSPGLASEADTQYF
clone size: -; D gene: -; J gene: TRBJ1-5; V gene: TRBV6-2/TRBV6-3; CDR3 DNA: TGTGCCAGCAGTTACGGACGACAGGCGGGGGACAATCAGCCCCAGCATTTT; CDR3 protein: CASSYGRQAGDNQPQHF
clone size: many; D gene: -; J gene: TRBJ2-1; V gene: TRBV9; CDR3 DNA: TGTGCCAGCAGCGTAGATGGGGGTAGGGGCAATGAGCAGTTCTTC; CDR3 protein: CASSVDGGRGNEQFF
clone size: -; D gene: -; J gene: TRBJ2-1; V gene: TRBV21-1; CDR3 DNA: TGTGCCAGCAGACCCGGCGGAGCATTAGAGACCCAGTTCTTC; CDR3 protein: CASRPGGALETQFF
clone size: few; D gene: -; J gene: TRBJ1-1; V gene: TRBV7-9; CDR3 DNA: TGTGCCAGCGACATCTCAGGGACTGAAGCTTTCTTT; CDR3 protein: CASDISGTEAFF
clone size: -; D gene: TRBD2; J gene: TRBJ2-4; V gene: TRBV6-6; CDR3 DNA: TGTGCCTGCAGTAGCCTGGTTGGGGGAGGGGACATTCAGTACTTC; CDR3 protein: CACSSLVGGGDIQYF
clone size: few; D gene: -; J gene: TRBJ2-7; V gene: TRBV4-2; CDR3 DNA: TGTGCCAGCAGTCCCAGTGCTGGAGGATATACCTACGAGCAGTACTTC; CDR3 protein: CASSPSAGGYTYEQYF
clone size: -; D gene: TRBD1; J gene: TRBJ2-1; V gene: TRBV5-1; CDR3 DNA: TGCGCCAGCAGCTGGGGGACAGACTCCTACAATGAGCAGTTCTTC; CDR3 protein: CASSWGTDSYNEQFF
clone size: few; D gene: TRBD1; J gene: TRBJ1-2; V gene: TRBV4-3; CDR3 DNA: TGCGCCAGCAGCCCGATCGGGACAGGGTTAAACTATGGCTACACCTTC; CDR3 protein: CASSPIGTGLNYGYTF
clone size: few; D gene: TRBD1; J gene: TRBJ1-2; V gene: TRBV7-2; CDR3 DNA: TGTGCCAGCACCACGGGGACAGGGGGGCGCGGCTACACCTTC; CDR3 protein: CASTTGTGGRGYTF
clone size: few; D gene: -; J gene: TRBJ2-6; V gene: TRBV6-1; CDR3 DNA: TGTGCCGGTAAGGGTCGGACAGCCTCTGGGGCCAACGTCCTGACTTTC; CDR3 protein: CAGKGRTASGANVLTF
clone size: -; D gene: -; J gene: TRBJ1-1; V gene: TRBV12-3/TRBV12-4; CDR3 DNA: TGTGCCAGCAGTTTAGGGTCAAGCGCTGAAGCTTTCTTT; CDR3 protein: CASSLGSSAEAFF
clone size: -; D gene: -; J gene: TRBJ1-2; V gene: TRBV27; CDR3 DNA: TGTGCCAGCAAAGCGAAAGGGAAGAATGGCTACACCTTC; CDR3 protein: CASKAKGKNGYTF
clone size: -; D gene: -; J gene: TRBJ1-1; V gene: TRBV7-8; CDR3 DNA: TGTGCCAGCAGCTTCGGACAGCCGGGGGCTGAAGCTTTCTTT; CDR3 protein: CASSFGQPGAEAFF
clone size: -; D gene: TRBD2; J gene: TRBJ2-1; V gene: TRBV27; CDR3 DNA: TGTGCCAGCAGTCGGACTAGCGGGCGAAGGGAGCAGTTCTTC; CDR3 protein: CASSRTSGRREQFF
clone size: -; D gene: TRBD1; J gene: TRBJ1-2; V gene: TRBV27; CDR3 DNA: TGTGCCAGCAGTTTATTTGTGGGACAGGGGATCGGCTACACCTTC; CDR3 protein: CASSLFVGQGIGYTF
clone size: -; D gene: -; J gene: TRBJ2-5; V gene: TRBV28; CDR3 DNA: TGTGCCAGCAGCCCCAGACAGAGACAGCAAGAGACCCAGTACTTC; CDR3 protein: CASSPRQRQQETQYF
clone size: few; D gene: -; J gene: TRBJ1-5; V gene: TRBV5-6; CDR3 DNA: TGTGCCAGCAGCTTGGGCGGCCATAGCAATCAGCCCCAGCATTTT; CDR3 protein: CASSLGGHSNQPQHF
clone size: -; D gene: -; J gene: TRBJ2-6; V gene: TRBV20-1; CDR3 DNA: TGCAGTGCTAGAGATTACGGAGGCAACTCTGGGGCCAACGTCCTGACTTTC; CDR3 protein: CSARDYGGNSGANVLTF
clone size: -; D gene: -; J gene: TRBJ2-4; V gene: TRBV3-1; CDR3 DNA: TGTGCCAGCAGCCAAGAGGGTGTTCTTTCGTCAGTGCAGTACTTC; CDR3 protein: CASSQEGVLSSVQYF
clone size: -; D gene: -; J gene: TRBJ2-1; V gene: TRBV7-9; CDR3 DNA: TGTGCCAGCAGCCCAGGTGGGGGAATCCACGACAATGAGCAGTTCTTC; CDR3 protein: CASSPGGGIHDNEQFF
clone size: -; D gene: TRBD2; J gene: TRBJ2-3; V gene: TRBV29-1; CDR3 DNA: TGCAGCGTTGAAGGACTAGCGGGGGGTCCAGATACGCAGTATTTT; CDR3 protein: CSVEGLAGGPDTQYF
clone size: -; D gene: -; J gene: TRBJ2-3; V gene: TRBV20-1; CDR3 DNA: TGCAGTGCCACGTGGGGGGGCCCCAGCACAGATACGCAGTATTTT; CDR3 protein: CSATWGGPSTDTQYF
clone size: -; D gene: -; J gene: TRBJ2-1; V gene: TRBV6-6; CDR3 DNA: TGTGCCAGCAGTTACCTGGCAGAGATCTCCTACAATGAGCAGTTCTTC; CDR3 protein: CASSYLAEISYNEQFF
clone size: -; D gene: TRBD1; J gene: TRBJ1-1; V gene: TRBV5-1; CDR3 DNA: TGCGCCAGCAGCGCGCAGGGGGGCCCGGGAGCTTTCTTT; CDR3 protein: CASSAQGGPGAFF
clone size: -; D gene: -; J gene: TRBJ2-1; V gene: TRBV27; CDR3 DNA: TGTGCCAGCAGTTCCTTGACCGCCGTTGGTTTCAATGAGCAGTTCTTC; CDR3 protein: CASSSLTAVGFNEQFF
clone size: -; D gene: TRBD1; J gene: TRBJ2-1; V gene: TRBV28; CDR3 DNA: TGTGCCAGCAGACTAGGGACAGGGGGCCACAATGAGCAGTTCTTC; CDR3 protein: CASRLGTGGHNEQFF
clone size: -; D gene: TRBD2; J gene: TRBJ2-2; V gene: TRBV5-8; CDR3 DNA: TGTGCCAGCAGCTATGGCGGGGGGGCATCCGGGGAGCTGTTTTTT; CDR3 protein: CASSYGGGASGELFF
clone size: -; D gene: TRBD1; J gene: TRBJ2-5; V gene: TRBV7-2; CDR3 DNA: TGTGCCAGCAGCTTAGAGCAGGGGGTGGCCCAGTACTTC; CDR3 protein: CASSLEQGVAQYF
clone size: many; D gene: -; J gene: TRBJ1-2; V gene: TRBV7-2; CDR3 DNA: TGCGCCAGCAGCCCCAGGGTGAACTATGGCTACACCTTC; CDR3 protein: CASSPRVNYGYTF
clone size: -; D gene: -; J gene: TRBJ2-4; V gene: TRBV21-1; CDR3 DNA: TGTGCCAGCAGCACCTACCTCCGCGCGTACTTC; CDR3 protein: CASSTYLRAYF
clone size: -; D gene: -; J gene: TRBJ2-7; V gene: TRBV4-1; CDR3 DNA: TGCGCCAGCAGCCAAGATCGCGGGGTAGACGAGCAGTACTTC; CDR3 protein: CASSQDRGVDEQYF
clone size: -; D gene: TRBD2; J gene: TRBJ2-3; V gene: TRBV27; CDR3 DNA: TGTGCCAGCAGTTACGAGACTAGCGCACTCACAGATACGCAGTATTTT; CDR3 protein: CASSYETSALTDTQYF
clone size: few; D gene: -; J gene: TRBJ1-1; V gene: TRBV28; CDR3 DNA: TGTGCCAGCAGCGATAGGACTGGAAGGGACACTGAAGCTTTCTTT; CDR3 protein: CASSDRTGRDTEAFF
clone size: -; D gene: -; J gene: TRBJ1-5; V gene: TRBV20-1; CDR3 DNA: TGCAGTGCTGGACGGTACAATCAGCCCCAGCATTTT; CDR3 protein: CSAGRYNQPQHF
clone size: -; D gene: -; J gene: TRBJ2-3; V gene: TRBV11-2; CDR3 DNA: TGTGCCAGCAGCTACCTCCTCGGGACTCAGTTCGCAGATACGCAGTATTTT; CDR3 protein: CASSYLLGTQFADTQYF
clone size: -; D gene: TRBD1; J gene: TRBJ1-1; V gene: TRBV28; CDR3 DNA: TGTGCCAGCAGACATACAGGGGCTCTAGCTTTCTTT; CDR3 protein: CASRHTGALAFF
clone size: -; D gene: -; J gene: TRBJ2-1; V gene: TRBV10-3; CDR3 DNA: TGTGCCATCCCACTGTGCTCCTACAATGAGCAGTTCTTC; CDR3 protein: CAIPLCSYNEQFF
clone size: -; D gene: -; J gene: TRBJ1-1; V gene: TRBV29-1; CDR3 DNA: TGCAGCGCGGGACACGGGGGTGGTAACACTGAAGCTTTCTTT; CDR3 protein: CSAGHGGGNTEAFF
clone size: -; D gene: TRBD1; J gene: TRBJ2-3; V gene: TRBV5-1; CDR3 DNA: TGCGCCAGCACCCCGGGACAGGACACAGATACGCAGTATTTT; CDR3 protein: CASTPGQDTDTQYF
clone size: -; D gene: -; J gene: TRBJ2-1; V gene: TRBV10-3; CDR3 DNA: TGTGCCATCAGGGACGGGGTCAGATACAATGAGCAGTTCTTC; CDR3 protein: CAIRDGVRYNEQFF
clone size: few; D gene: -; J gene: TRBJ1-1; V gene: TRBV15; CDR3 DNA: TGTGCCACCAGCAGGGACGGGGTTGGCACTGAAGCTTTCTTT; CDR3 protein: CATSRDGVGTEAFF
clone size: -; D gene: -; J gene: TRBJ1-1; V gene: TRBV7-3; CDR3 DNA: TGTGCCAGCAGCTTAAGAGGGTGGGCAGGGACCGACACTGAAGCTTTCTTT; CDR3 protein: CASSLRGWAGTDTEAFF
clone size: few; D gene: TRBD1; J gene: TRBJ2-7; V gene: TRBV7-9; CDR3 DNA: TGTGCCAGCAGCTCGGGACAGGGGGCCCACGAGCAGTACTTC; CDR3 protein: CASSSGQGAHEQYF
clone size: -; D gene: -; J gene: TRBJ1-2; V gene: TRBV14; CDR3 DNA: TGTGCCAGCAGCCAAGTCCAGGGGTATAGCTACACCTTC; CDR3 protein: CASSQVQGYSYTF
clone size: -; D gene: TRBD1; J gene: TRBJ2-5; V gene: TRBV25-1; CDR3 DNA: TGTGCCAGCGAGGGACAGATGGTAGGGACCCAGTACTTC; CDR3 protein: CASEGQMVGTQYF
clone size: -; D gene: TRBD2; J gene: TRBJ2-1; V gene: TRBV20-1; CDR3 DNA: TGCAGTGCTAGAGGGGTCTTAGCGGGGGAAGGGGAAAATGAGCAGTTCTTC; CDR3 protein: CSARGVLAGEGENEQFF
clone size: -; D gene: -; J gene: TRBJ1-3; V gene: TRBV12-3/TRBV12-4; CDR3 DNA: TGTGCCAGCAGTCACCTCTCTGGAAACACCATATATTTT; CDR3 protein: CASSHLSGNTIYF
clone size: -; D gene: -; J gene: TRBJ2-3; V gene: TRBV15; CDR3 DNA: TGTGCCACCAGCAGGTCGGGAACAAGCACAGATACGCAGTATTTT; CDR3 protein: CATSRSGTSTDTQYF
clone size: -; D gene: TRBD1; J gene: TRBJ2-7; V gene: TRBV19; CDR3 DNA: TGTGCCAGTAGTGTAACAGGGGGCAACATCTACGAGCAGTACTTC; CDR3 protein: CASSVTGGNIYEQYF
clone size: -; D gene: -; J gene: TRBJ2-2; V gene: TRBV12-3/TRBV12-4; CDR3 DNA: TGTGCCAGCAGTTGGGGACCCTCCGGGGAGCTGTTTTTT; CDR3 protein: CASSWGPSGELFF
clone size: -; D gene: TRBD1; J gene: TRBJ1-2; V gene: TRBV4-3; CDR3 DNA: TGCGCCAGCAGCCAAGGGAGGGGGCAGATCTATGGCTACACCTTC; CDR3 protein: CASSQGRGQIYGYTF